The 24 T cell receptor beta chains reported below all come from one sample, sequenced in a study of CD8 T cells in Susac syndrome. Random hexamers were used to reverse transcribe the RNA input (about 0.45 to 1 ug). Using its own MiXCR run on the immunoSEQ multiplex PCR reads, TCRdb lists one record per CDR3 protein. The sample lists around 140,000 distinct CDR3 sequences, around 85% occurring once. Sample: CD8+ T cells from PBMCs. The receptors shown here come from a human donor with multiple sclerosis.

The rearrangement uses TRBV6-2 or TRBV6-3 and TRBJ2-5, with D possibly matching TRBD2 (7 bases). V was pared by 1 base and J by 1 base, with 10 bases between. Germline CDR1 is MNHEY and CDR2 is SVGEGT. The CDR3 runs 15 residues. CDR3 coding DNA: TGTGCCAGCAGTTACTTGGGGGGGCCCCAAGAGACCCAGTACTTC. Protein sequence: CASSYLGGPQETQYF.

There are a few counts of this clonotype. CDR3 amino acids: CASSYLAGGGDTQYF. CDR3 DNA sequence: TGTGCCAGCAGCTACCTAGCGGGAGGTGGGGATACGCAGTATTTT. The genes are TRBV5-4 and TRBJ2-3; TRBD2 matches at 11 bases. Germline lookup yields CDR1 SGHNT and CDR2 YYREEE (reference sequence). This CDR3 spans 15 amino acids. V was pared by 3 bases and J by 6 bases, with 6 bases of the junction left unmatched.

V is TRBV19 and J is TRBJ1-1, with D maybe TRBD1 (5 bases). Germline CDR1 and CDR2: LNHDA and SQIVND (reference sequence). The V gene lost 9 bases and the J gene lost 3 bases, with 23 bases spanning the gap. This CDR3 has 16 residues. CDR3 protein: CASKGRDLSKDTEAFF. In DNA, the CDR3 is TGTGCCAGCAAGGGGAGGGATTTGAGTAAGGACACTGAAGCTTTCTTT. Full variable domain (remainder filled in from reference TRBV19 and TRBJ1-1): DGGITQSPKYLFRKEGQNVTLSCEQNLNHDAMYWYRQDPGQGLRLIYYSQIVNDFQKGDIAEGYSVSREKKESFPLTVTSAQKNPTAFYLCASKGRDLSKDTEAFFGQGTRLTVV.

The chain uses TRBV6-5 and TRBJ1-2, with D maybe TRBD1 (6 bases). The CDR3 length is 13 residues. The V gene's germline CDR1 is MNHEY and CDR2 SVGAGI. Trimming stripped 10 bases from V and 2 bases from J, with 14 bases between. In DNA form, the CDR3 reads TGTGCCACCTCCCTGAGGGGGAACTATGGCTACACCTTC. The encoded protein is CATSLRGNYGYTF.

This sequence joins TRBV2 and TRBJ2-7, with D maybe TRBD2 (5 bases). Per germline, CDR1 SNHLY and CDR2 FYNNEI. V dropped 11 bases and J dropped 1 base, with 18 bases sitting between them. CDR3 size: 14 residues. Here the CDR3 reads CAADRGLTSYEQYF. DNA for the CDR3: TGTGCCGCAGACCGAGGGTTGACGTCCTACGAGCAGTACTTC.

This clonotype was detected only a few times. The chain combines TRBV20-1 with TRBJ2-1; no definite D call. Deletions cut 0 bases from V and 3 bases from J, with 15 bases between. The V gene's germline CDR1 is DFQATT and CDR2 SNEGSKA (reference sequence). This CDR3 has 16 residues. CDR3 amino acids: CSARDDGLSDYNEQFF. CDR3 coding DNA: TGCAGTGCTAGAGATGATGGGCTTTCGGACTACAATGAGCAGTTCTTC.

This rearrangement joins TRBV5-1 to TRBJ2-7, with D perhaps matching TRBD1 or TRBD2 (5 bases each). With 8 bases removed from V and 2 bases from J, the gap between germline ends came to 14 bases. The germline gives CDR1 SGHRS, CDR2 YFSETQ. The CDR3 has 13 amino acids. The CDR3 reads CASEGDEPYEQYF. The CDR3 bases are TGCGCCAGTGAAGGGGACGAACCCTACGAGCAGTACTTC.

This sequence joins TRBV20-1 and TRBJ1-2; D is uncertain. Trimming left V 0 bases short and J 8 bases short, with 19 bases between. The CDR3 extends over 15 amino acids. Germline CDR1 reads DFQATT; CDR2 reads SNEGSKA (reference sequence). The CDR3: CSARDHGEVSIGYTF. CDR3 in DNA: TGCAGTGCTAGAGATCATGGGGAAGTGAGTATCGGCTACACCTTC.

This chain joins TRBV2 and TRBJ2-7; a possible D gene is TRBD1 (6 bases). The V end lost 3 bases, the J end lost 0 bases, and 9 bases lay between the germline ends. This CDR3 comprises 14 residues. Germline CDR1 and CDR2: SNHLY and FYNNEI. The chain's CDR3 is CASSEWTASYEQYF. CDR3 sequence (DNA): TGTGCCAGCAGTGAGTGGACAGCCTCCTACGAGCAGTACTTC.

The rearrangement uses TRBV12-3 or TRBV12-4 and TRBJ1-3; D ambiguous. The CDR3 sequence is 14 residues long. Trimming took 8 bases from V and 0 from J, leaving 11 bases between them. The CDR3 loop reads CASGRVSSGNTIYF. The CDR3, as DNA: TGTGCCAGCGGACGGGTTAGCTCTGGAAACACCATATATTTT.

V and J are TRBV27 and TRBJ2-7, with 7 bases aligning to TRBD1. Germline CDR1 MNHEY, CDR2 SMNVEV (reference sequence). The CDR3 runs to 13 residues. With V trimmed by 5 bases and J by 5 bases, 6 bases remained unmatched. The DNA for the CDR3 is TGTGCCAGCAGTATCTCCGGGACAGACGAGCAGTACGTC. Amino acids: CASSISGTDEQYV.

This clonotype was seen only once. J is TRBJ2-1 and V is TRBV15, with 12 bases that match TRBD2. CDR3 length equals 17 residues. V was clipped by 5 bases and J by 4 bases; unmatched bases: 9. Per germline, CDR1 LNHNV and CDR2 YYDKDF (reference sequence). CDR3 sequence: CATSQGNGLAGYNEQFF. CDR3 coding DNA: TGTGCCACCAGCCAAGGGAATGGACTAGCGGGATACAATGAGCAGTTCTTC.

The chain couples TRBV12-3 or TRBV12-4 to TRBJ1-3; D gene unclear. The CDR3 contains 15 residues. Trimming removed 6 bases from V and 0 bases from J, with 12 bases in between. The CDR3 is CASREGSNSGNTIYF. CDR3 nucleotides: TGTGCCAGCAGGGAGGGATCCAACTCTGGAAACACCATATATTTT.

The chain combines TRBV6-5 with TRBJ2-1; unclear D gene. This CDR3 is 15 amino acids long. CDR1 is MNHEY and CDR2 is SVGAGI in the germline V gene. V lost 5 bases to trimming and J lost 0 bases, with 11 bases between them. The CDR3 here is CASSTSFGSYNEQFF. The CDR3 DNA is TGTGCCAGCAGTACGAGTTTCGGCTCCTACAATGAGCAGTTCTTC.

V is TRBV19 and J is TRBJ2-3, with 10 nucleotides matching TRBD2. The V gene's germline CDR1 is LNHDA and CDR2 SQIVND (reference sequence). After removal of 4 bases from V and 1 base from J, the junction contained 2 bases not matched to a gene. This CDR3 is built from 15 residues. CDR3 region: CASSTGLAGTDTQYF. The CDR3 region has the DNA TGTGCCAGTAGTACCGGACTAGCGGGCACAGATACGCAGTATTTT.

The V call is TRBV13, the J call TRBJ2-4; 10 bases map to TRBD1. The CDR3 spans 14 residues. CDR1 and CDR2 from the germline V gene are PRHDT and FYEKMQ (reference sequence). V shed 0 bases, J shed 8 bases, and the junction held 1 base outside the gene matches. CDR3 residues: CASSLGGTGDIQYF. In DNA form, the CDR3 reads TGTGCCAGCAGCTTAGGGGGGACAGGGGACATTCAGTACTTC. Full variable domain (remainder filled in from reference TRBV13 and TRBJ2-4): AAGVIQSPRHLIKEKRETATLKCYPIPRHDTVYWYQQGPGQDPQFLISFYEKMQSDKGSIPDRFSAQQFSDYHSELNMSSLELGDSALYFCASSLGGTGDIQYFGAGTRLSVL.

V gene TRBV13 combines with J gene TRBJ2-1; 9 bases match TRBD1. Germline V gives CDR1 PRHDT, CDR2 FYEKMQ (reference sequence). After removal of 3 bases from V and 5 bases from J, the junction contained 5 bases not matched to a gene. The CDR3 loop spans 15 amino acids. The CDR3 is CASSLGTGLDNEQFF. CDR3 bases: TGTGCCAGCAGCTTGGGGACAGGGCTCGACAATGAGCAGTTCTTC.

The CDR3 reads CASSHRDGSLGFF. CDR3 bases: TGTGCCAGCAGCCATCGGGACGGGTCTTTGGGGTTCTTC. V and J are TRBV4-2 and TRBJ2-1; D possibly matches TRBD1 or TRBD2 (5 bases each). V shed 3 bases and J shed 15 bases, with 18 bases lying between them. The CDR3 sequence is 13 residues long. The germline CDR1 and CDR2 sequences are LGHNA and YNFKEQ.

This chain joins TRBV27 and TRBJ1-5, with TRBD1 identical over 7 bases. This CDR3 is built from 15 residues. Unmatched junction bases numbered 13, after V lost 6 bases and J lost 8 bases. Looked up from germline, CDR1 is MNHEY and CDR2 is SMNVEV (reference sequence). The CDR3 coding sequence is TGTGCCAGCAGCCCTATTACAGGGGAGTGGGAGCCCCAGCATTTT. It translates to CASSPITGEWEPQHF.

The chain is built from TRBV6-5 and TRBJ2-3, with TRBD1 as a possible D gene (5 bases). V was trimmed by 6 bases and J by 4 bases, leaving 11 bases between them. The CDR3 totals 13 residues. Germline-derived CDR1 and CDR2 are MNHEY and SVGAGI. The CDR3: CASSPPGSDTQYF. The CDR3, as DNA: TGTGCCAGCAGCCCCCCAGGGTCAGATACGCAGTATTTT.

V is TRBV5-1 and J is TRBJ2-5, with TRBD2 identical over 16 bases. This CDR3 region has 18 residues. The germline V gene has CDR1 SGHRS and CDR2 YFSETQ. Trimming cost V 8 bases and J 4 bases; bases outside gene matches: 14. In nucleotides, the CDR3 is TGCGCCAGACCTACCGGGACTAGCGGGGGGGCCATCCTAGAGACCCAGTACTTC. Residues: CARPTGTSGGAILETQYF.

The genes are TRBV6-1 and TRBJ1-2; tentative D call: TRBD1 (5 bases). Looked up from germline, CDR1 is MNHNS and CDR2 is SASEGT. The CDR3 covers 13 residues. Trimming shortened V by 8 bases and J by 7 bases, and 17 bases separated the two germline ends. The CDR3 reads CASYGTALGGYTF. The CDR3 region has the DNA TGTGCCAGCTACGGGACTGCCTTAGGTGGCTACACCTTC.

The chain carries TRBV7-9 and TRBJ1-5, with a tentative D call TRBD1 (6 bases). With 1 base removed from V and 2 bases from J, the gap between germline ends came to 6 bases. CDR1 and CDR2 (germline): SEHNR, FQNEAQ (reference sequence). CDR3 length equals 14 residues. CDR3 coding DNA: TGTGCCAGCAGCTTAGGGGGGCGCAATCAGCCCCAGCATTTT. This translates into CASSLGGRNQPQHF. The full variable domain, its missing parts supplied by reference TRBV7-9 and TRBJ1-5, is DTGVSQNPRHKITKRGQNVTFRCDPISEHNRLYWYRQTLGQGPEFLTYFQNEAQLEKSRLLSDRFSAERPKGSFSTLEIQRTEQGDSAMYLCASSLGGRNQPQHFGDGTRLSIL.

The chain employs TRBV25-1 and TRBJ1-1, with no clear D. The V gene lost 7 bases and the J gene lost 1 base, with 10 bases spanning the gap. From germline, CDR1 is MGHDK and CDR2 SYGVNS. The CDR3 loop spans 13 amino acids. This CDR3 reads CASTAGRNTEAFF. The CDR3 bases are TGTGCCAGCACCGCGGGGAGGAACACTGAAGCTTTCTTT.